This T cell receptor beta chain was observed in a study of response to subunit inactivated influenza vaccine. TCRdb redid the calling of the RT-PCR reads with MiXCR, one entry per CDR3 protein. The sample shows some 160,000 distinct CDR3 sequences, 11% of them seen only once. Looked up from germline, CDR1 is MNHNS and CDR2 is SASEGT. This CDR3 has 12 residues. After removal of 7 bases from V and 2 bases from J, the junction contained 2 bases not matched to a gene. In its sample, this clonotype was seen once. This receptor was taken from a man aged 50 to 59 who received an inactivated influenza vaccine. The input for sequencing was non-naive T cells sorted from PBMCs, taken roughly 47 days after vaccination. V is TRBV6-1 and J is TRBJ2-7; 7 bases line up with TRBD1. The DNA for the CDR3 is TGTGCCAGCAACAGGGGCACCTACGAGCAGTACTTC. Its translation: CASNRGTYEQYF.